Following are 26 T cell receptor beta chains from one sample sequenced in a study of blood T cell repertoires in COVID-19. Measured with immunoSEQ multiplex PCR; TCRdb has only the in-frame clones, and not every one. The table lists 250,000 to 300,000 clones, about nine tenths of them singletons. Material for sequencing was peripheral blood. All receptors derive from a woman in her twenties or thirties with COVID-19, enrolled during active disease.

The chain recombines TRBV2 with TRBJ1-2, with 8 bases identical to TRBD1. The CDR3 spans 14 residues. The V and J ends lost 6 bases and 6 bases, in that order; junction bases with no gene match: 9. The germline gives CDR1 SNHLY, CDR2 FYNNEI. The DNA of the CDR3 is TGTGCCAGCAGGGCCAGGACAGGGACCGATGGCTACACCTTC. Translating gives CASRARTGTDGYTF.

There are a few counts of this clone. At the DNA level, this CDR3 is encoded by other sequences in the same sample as well. The J gene is TRBJ1-1, the V gene TRBV5-1; 8 nucleotides agree with TRBD1. With 3 bases clipped from V and 4 bases from J, the junction kept 8 bases outside the gene matches. The germline gives CDR1 SGHRS, CDR2 YFSETQ. The CDR3 is made up of 15 amino acids. The CDR3 nucleotides read TGCGCCAGCAGCTCCCTGGACAGGGTCGGCACTGAAGCTTTCTTT. Its protein product is CASSSLDRVGTEAFF.

This sequence joins TRBV10-2 and TRBJ1-3; D is ambiguous. Trimming shortened V by 3 bases and J by 2 bases, and 8 bases separated the two germline ends. CDR3 length equals 14 residues. CDR1 and CDR2 from the germline V gene are WSHSY and SAAADI. The CDR3 sequence is CASSDGPAGNTIYF. In DNA, the CDR3 is TGCGCCAGCAGTGATGGTCCAGCTGGAAACACCATATATTTT.

The CDR3 reads CASNGLYNTEAFF. The CDR3 DNA reads as TGTGCCAGTAATGGACTTTATAACACTGAAGCTTTCTTT. The V gene is TRBV19, the J gene TRBJ1-1; D gene uncertain. The CDR3 is 13 residues long. The V gene's germline CDR1 is LNHDA and CDR2 SQIVND (reference sequence). Trimming cost V 7 bases and J 2 bases, with 11 bases left between them.

The V gene is TRBV25-1, the J gene TRBJ1-5; no reliable D call. The V end lost 2 bases, the J end lost 3 bases, and 8 bases lay between the germline ends. Germline CDR1 is MGHDK and CDR2 is SYGVNS. This CDR3 is built from 14 residues. The CDR3 bases are TGTGCCAGCAGTGAAAGCGGCAACAATCAGCCCCAGCATTTT. The encoded protein is CASSESGNNQPQHF.

V usage is TRBV5-1 and J usage is TRBJ1-2; 8 bases match TRBD1. Germline V gives CDR1 SGHRS, CDR2 YFSETQ. CDR3 length: 13 residues. V trimming: 2 bases; J trimming: 5 bases; junction bases outside the gene matches: 2. The CDR3 nucleotides read TGCGCCAGCAGCTTTGGACAGGGATATGGCTACACCTTC. Amino acid sequence: CASSFGQGYGYTF. The whole variable domain, filled in from reference TRBV5-1 and TRBJ1-2, reads KAGVTQTPRYLIKTRGQQVTLSCSPISGHRSVSWYQQTPGQGLQFLFEYFSETQRNKGNFPGRFSGRQFSNSRSEMNVSTLELGDSALYLCASSFGQGYGYTFGSGTRLTVV.

V and J are TRBV2 and TRBJ1-1; TRBD1 aligns across 7 bases. CDR1 is SNHLY and CDR2 is FYNNEI in the germline V gene. After removal of 4 bases from V and 2 bases from J, the junction contained 4 bases not matched to a gene. This CDR3 region has 14 residues. The CDR3: CASSGGQPNTEAFF. The CDR3 DNA reads TGTGCCAGCAGTGGGGGACAGCCAAACACTGAAGCTTTCTTT.

The rearrangement uses TRBV5-1 and TRBJ2-2, with D unclear. The V gene lost 3 bases and the J gene lost 4 bases, with 10 bases spanning the gap. This CDR3 contains 14 residues. Per germline, CDR1 SGHRS and CDR2 YFSETQ. The CDR3 here is CASSYDKVTGELFF. The CDR3 DNA sequence: TGCGCCAGCAGCTACGACAAGGTCACCGGGGAGCTGTTTTTT.

V gene TRBV30 combines with J gene TRBJ1-4; 8 bases map to TRBD1. From germline, CDR1 is GTSNPN and CDR2 SVGIG (reference sequence). The CDR3 contains 14 residues. The ends lost 5 bases at V and 8 bases at J; junction bases unmatched: 10. CDR3 coding DNA: TGTGCCTGGGCCAGGACAGGGTTTCAGGAAAAACTGTTTTTT. Protein sequence: CAWARTGFQEKLFF.

The chain carries TRBV4-1 and TRBJ2-2, with TRBD2 identical over 9 bases. After removal of 0 bases from V and 4 bases from J, the junction contained 6 bases not matched to a gene. Germline lookup yields CDR1 MGHRA and CDR2 YSYEKL. The CDR3 runs to 17 residues. CDR3 coding DNA: TGCGCCAGCAGCCAAGAGTTGGGACTAGCAGGCACCGGGGAGCTGTTTTTT. It codes for CASSQELGLAGTGELFF.

This chain connects TRBV27 to TRBJ1-5; D ambiguous. The germline gives CDR1 MNHEY, CDR2 SMNVEV (reference sequence). CDR3 length: 14 amino acids. Between the trimmed V and J ends, which lost 3 bases and 4 bases, there was a span of 10 bases. The CDR3 sequence: CASSFSSGNQPQHF. The CDR3 nucleotides are TGTGCCAGCAGTTTCTCCTCGGGAAATCAGCCCCAGCATTTT.

As to this clone: At the DNA level, this CDR3 is encoded by other sequences in the same sample as well. The chain couples TRBV9 to TRBJ2-1; TRBD2 agrees at 14 bases. The CDR3 contains 15 residues. Germline trimming cut 3 bases from V and 6 bases from J; bases unmatched to any gene: 2. Germline CDR1 reads SGDLS; CDR2 reads YYNGEE. The CDR3 spells CASSDGTSGSNEQFF. In nucleotides, the CDR3 is TGTGCCAGCAGCGATGGGACTAGCGGGAGCAATGAGCAGTTCTTC.

DNA for the CDR3: TGCGCCAGCAGACTACGACAGGGGGGCAATATCGATTCACCCCTCCACTTT. It translates to CASRLRQGGNIDSPLHF. The chain has TRBV10-2 and TRBJ1-6; TRBD1 aligns across 9 bases. The length of the CDR3 is 17 residues. Germline CDR1 is WSHSY and CDR2 is SAAADI. The V segment lost 6 bases and the J segment 8 bases; nucleotides outside the gene matches: 14.

The chain combines TRBV6-2 or TRBV6-3 with TRBJ2-7, with D unresolved. V lost 2 bases and J lost 3, with 11 bases in between. The germline CDR1 and CDR2 sequences are MNHEY and SVGEGT. The CDR3 runs to 14 residues. CDR3 nucleotide sequence: TGTGCCAGCAGTTACGATGTGTCAGACTACGAGCAGTACTTC. Translated, it gives CASSYDVSDYEQYF.

This clone was picked up a small number of times. The chain recombines TRBV27 with TRBJ1-2; 7 nucleotides line up with TRBD1. CDR3 length: 16 amino acids. V was pared by 6 bases and J by 0 bases, with 10 bases of the junction left unmatched. The germline V gene encodes CDR1 MNHEY and CDR2 SMNVEV (reference sequence). As DNA, the CDR3 is TGTGCCAGCAGAAGACAGGGTCTGCCGTCTAACTATGGCTACACCTTC. It is translated as CASRRQGLPSNYGYTF.

J is TRBJ2-5 and V is TRBV2, with D maybe TRBD1 (6 bases). CDR1 is SNHLY, CDR2 FYNNEI, per germline. The ends were cut back, 4 bases at V and 7 bases at J, with 19 bases in the middle. The CDR3 length is 15 residues. CDR3: CASSVSLEGVATQYF. CDR3 in DNA: TGTGCCAGCAGTGTATCGCTAGAGGGGGTGGCGACCCAGTACTTC.

This clone was seen just once. V gene TRBV5-1 combines with J gene TRBJ2-5; 10 bases agree with TRBD2. This CDR3 contains 16 residues. The V segment lost 5 bases and the J segment 5 bases; nucleotides outside the gene matches: 12. Germline CDR1 SGHRS, CDR2 YFSETQ. CDR3 residues: CASSSVSGRGLETQYF. CDR3 coding DNA: TGCGCCAGCAGTTCAGTGAGCGGGAGGGGTTTGGAGACCCAGTACTTC.

J is TRBJ1-5 and V is TRBV2; no clear D gene. The CDR3 extends over 16 amino acids. From germline, CDR1 is SNHLY and CDR2 FYNNEI. Trimming shortened V by 4 bases and J by 0 bases, and 13 bases separated the two germline ends. CDR3 residues: CASSAETGYSNQPQHF. In nucleotides, the CDR3 is TGTGCCAGCAGTGCTGAGACGGGATATAGCAATCAGCCCCAGCATTTT.

A word on this clone: This specimen includes other DNA sequences encoding the same CDR3. The chain links TRBV19 to TRBJ2-1; 9 bases agree with TRBD2. The CDR3 is made up of 14 amino acids. With V trimmed by 5 bases and J by 7 bases, 6 bases remained unmatched. Germline V lookup: CDR1 LNHDA, CDR2 SQIVND (reference sequence). The CDR3 here is CASSPPGLANEQFF. DNA of the CDR3: TGTGCCAGTAGTCCACCGGGACTAGCTAATGAGCAGTTCTTC.

This sequence joins TRBV19 and TRBJ2-3; D possibly corresponds to TRBD1 (6 bases). Germline values: CDR1 LNHDA, CDR2 SQIVND (reference sequence). Deletions cut 2 bases from V and 2 bases from J, with 14 bases between. The CDR3 consists of 16 residues. The CDR3 DNA reads as TGTGCCAGTAGTATATTCCAAAGGGGGTTCACAGATACGCAGTATTTT. Translation: CASSIFQRGFTDTQYF.

V is TRBV7-9 and J is TRBJ2-1; TRBD2 matches at 8 bases. CDR1 is SEHNR, CDR2 FQNEAQ, per germline (reference sequence). The CDR3 has 15 residues. Germline trimming cut 5 bases from V and 2 bases from J; bases unmatched to any gene: 5. CDR3: CASSRSGSPYNEQFF. CDR3 coding DNA: TGTGCCAGCAGCCGAAGCGGGAGCCCCTACAATGAGCAGTTCTTC.

Here the CDR3 reads CAWSVRREGRTGELFF. The CDR3 DNA reads TGTGCCTGGAGTGTACGGCGGGAGGGCAGGACCGGGGAGCTGTTTTTT. The gene calls are TRBV30 and TRBJ2-2; 9 bases align to TRBD2. Germline V gene data show CDR1 as GTSNPN and CDR2 as SVGIG (reference sequence). V lost 0 bases and J lost 5; bases outside the gene matches: 7. This CDR3 spans 16 amino acids.

The V gene is TRBV27, the J gene TRBJ2-5; 8 nucleotides line up with TRBD2. There are 13 residues in the CDR3. Germline CDR1 and CDR2: MNHEY and SMNVEV (reference sequence). J was trimmed by 3 bases and V by 3 bases; bases with no gene match: 0. The CDR3 loop is CASSFSGKETQYF. CDR3 coding DNA: TGTGCCAGCAGTTTTAGCGGGAAAGAGACCCAGTACTTC.

V usage is TRBV5-8 and J usage is TRBJ1-1; 9 positions match TRBD1. The CDR3 loop spans 13 amino acids. The germline V gene has CDR1 SGHTS and CDR2 YDEGEE. Trimming removed 4 bases from V and 10 bases from J; junction bases left unmatched: 8. CDR3 loop: CASSIRQGGGAFF. In DNA, the CDR3 is TGTGCCAGCAGCATAAGACAGGGGGGTGGAGCTTTCTTT.

Turning to this clone: The same CDR3 also results from other DNA sequences found in this sample. V and J are TRBV5-1 and TRBJ1-3; tentatively, D is TRBD1 (6 bases). The germline V gene has CDR1 SGHRS and CDR2 YFSETQ. V lost 0 bases and J lost 2, with 9 bases in between. The CDR3 contains 15 residues. In DNA, the CDR3 is TGCGCCAGCAGCTTGGAAGGGGGAACTGGAAACACCATATATTTT. It is translated as CASSLEGGTGNTIYF.

In DNA, the CDR3 is TGTGCCAGCAGCGCAATACTAGCGTTGGGCGGAGAGACCCAGTACTTC. Translating gives CASSAILALGGETQYF. V usage is TRBV5-5 and J usage is TRBJ2-5, with 7 bases matching TRBD2. The CDR3 sequence is 16 residues long. Trimming took 4 bases from V and 4 from J; bases not matched to a gene: 13. Germline CDR1 and CDR2: SGHKS and YYEKEE (reference sequence). Drawing the rest from reference TRBV5-5 and TRBJ2-5, the complete variable domain is DAGVTQSPTHLIKTRGQQVTLRCSPISGHKSVSWYQQVLGQGPQFIFQYYEKEERGRGNFPDRFSARQFPNYSSELNVNALLLGDSALYLCASSAILALGGETQYFGPGTRLLVL.